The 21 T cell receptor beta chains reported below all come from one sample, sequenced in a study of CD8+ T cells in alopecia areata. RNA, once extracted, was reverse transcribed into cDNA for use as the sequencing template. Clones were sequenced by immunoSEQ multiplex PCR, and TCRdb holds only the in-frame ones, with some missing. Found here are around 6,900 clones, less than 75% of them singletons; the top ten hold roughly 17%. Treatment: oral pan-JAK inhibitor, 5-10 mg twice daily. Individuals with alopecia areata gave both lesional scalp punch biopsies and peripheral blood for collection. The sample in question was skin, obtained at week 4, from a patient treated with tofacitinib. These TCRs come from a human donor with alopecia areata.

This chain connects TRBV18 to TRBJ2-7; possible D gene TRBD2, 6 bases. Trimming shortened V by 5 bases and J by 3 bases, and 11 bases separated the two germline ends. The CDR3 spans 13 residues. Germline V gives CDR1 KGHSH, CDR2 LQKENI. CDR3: CASSRPSDYEQYF. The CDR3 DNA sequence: TGTGCCAGCTCAAGACCTAGCGACTACGAGCAGTACTTC.

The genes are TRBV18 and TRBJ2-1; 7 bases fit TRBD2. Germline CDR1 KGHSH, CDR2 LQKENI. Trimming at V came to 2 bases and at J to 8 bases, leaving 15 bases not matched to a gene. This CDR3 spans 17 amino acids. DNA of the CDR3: TGTGCCAGCTCACCAGTGATTATGAGACTAGCTTTAGATGAGCAGTTCTTC. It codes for CASSPVIMRLALDEQFF.

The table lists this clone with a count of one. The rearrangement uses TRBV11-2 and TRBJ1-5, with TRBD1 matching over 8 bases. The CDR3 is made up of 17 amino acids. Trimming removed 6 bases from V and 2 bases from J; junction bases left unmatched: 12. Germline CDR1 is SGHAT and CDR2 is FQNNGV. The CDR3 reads CASSRGQGSVGNQPQHF. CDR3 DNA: TGTGCCAGCAGTCGCGGACAGGGATCGGTGGGCAATCAGCCCCAGCATTTT.

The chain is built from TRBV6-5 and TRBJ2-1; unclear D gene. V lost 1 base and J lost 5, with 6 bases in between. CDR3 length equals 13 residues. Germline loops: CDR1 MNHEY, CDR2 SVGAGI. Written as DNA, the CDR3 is TGTGCCAGCAGTTACTACCGGAACAATGAGCAGTTCTTC. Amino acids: CASSYYRNNEQFF.

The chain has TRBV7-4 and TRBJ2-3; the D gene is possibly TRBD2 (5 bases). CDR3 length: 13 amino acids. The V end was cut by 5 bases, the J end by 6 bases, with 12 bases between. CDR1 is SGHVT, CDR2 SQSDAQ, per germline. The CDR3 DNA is TGTGCCAGCAGCGAGGGCCACCGGGATACGCAGTATTTT. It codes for CASSEGHRDTQYF.

Written as DNA, the CDR3 is TGTGCCAGCAGTGCCGGGTGGAGGACCTACGAGCAGTACTTC. Translating gives CASSAGWRTYEQYF. The gene calls are TRBV2 and TRBJ2-7; tentative D call: TRBD2 (5 bases). Trimming shortened V by 4 bases and J by 2 bases, and 12 bases separated the two germline ends. The CDR3 covers 14 residues. The germline CDR1 and CDR2 sequences are SNHLY and FYNNEI.

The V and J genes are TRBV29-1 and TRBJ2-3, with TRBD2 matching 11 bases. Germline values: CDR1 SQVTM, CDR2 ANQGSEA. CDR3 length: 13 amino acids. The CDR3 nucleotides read TGCAGTCCGACTAGCGGGGCTACAGATACGCAGTATTTT. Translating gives CSPTSGATDTQYF.

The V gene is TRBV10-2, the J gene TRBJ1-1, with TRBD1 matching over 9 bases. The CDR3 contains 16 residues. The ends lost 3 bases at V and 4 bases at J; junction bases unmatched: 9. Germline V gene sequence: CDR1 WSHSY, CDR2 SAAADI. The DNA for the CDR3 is TGCGCCAGCAGTGACCTTATGACAGGGGGTACCACTGAAGCTTTCTTT. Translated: CASSDLMTGGTTEAFF.

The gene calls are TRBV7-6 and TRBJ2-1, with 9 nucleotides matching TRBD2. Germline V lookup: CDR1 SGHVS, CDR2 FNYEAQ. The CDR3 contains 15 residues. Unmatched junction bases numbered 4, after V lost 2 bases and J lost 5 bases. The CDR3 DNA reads TGTGCCAGCAGCTTAATGGCTAGCGGGGACAATGAGCAGTTCTTC. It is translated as CASSLMASGDNEQFF.

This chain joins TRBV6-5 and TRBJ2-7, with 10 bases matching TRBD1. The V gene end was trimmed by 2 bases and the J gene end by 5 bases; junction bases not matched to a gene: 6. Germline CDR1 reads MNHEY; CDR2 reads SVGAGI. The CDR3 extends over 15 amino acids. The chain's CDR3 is CASSYLTGGVDEQYF. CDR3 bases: TGTGCCAGCAGTTACCTGACAGGGGGCGTGGACGAGCAGTACTTC.

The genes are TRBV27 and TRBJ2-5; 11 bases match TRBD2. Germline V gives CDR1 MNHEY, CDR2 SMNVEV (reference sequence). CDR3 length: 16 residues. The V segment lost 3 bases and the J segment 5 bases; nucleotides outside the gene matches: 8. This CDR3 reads CASSFFSGGAAETQYF. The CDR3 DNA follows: TGTGCCAGCAGTTTTTTTAGCGGGGGGGCCGCGGAGACCCAGTACTTC.

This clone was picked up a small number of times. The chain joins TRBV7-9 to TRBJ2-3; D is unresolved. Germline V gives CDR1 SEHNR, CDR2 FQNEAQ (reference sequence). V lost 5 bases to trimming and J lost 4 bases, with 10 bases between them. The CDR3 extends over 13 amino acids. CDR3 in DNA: TGTGCCAGCAGCCCTAAGTGGGCAGATACGCAGTATTTT. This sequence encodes CASSPKWADTQYF.

The CDR3 DNA reads TGCGCCAGCAGCCAACCGACAGGGTTCCGCACAGATACGCAGTATTTT. This translates into CASSQPTGFRTDTQYF. The rearrangement uses TRBV4-1 and TRBJ2-3; TRBD1 agrees at 7 bases. This CDR3 has 16 amino acids. The germline V gene has CDR1 MGHRA and CDR2 YSYEKL. V was pared by 2 bases and J by 1 base, with 6 bases of the junction left unmatched.

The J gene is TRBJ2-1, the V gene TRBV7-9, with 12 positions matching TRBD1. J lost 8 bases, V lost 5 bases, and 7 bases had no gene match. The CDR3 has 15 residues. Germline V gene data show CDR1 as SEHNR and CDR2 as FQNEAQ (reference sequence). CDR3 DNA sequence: TGTGCCAGCAGCATACCGGGACAGGGGGCGCATGAGCAGTTCTTC. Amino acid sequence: CASSIPGQGAHEQFF.

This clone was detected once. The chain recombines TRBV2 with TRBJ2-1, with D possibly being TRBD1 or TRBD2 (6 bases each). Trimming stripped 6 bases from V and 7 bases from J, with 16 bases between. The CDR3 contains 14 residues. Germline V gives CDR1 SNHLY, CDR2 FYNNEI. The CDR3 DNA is TGTGCCAGCAGGTCCGGGGGCCTGTCGAATGAGCAGTTCTTC. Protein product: CASRSGGLSNEQFF.

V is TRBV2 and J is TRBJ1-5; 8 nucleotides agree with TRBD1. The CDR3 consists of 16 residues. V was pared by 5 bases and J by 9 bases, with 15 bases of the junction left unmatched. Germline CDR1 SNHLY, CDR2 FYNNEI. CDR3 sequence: CASSWQSGTGLMPQHF. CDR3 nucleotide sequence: TGTGCCAGCAGTTGGCAATCCGGGACAGGACTGATGCCCCAGCATTTT.

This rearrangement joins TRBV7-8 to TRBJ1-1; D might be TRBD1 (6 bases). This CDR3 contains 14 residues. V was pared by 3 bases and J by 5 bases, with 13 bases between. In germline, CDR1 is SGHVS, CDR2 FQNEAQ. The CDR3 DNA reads TGTGCCAGCAGCTTGGGGACATCTGGGACTGAAGCTTTCTTT. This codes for CASSLGTSGTEAFF.

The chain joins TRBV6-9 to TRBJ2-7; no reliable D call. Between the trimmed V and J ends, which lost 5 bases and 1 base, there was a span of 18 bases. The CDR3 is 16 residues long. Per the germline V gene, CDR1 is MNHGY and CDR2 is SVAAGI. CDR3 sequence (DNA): TGTGCCAGCAGTGAAGTCGCCCGTCGGGTATCCTACGAGCAGTACTTC. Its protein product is CASSEVARRVSYEQYF.

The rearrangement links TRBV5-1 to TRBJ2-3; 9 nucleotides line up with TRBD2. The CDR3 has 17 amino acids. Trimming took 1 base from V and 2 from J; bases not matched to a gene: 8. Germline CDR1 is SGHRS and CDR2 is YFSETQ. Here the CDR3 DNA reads TGCGCCAGCAGCTTGCTCTTCCAGCGGGGGGACACAGATACGCAGTATTTT. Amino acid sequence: CASSLLFQRGDTDTQYF.

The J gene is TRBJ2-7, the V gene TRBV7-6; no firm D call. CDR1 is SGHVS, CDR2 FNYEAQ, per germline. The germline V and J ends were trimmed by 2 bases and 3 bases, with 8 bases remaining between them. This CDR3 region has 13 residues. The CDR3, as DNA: TGTGCCAGCAGCTTATCGTCAGACTACGAGCAGTACTTC. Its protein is CASSLSSDYEQYF.

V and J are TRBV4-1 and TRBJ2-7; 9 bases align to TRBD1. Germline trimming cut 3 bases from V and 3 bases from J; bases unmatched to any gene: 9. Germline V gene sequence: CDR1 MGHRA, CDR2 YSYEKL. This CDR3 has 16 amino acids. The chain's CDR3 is CASSHGTGWQNYEQYF. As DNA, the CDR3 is TGCGCCAGCAGCCACGGGACAGGGTGGCAAAACTACGAGCAGTACTTC.